The 19 T cell receptor beta chains presented below share a single source sample, sequenced in a study of OX40 agonist ivuxolimab in advanced cancers. TCRdb keeps only in-frame clones here, not all; method: immunoSEQ multiplex PCR. The profile shows tens of thousands of clones, 70% to 90% of them singletons. The material sequenced was CD4+ or CD8+ T cells sorted from blood, taken in a trial of the OX40 agonist ivuxolimab. The receptor source for this set is an adult with an advanced solid tumor such as melanoma, head and neck, liver or kidney cancer.

The chain has TRBV27 and TRBJ2-7, with TRBD2 identical over 14 bases. The CDR3 extends over 15 amino acids. The germline V gene has CDR1 MNHEY and CDR2 SMNVEV (reference sequence). The trim removed 6 bases at V and 4 bases at J, leaving 5 bases unmatched. In DNA, the CDR3 is TGTGCCAGCAGCCAGGGACTAGCGGGAGCGTACGAGCAGTACTTC. Translation gives CASSQGLAGAYEQYF.

This clone was recorded a few times. Distinct nucleotide sequences in the sample also encode this CDR3. The chain has TRBV19 and TRBJ1-3, with a weak D call TRBD1 (5 bases). This CDR3 is built from 16 residues. Germline V CDR1 and CDR2: LNHDA, SQIVND (reference sequence). V lost 1 base, J lost 0 bases, and 10 bases lay in between. The DNA for the CDR3 is TGTGCCAGTAGTATAGTAGCGGGGGACTCTGGAAACACCATATATTTT. This translates into CASSIVAGDSGNTIYF.

The chain has TRBV28 and TRBJ2-1, with 7 bases lining up with TRBD2. Trimming cost V 1 base and J 4 bases; bases outside gene matches: 10. Germline CDR1 MDHEN, CDR2 SYDVKM. CDR3 length: 17 residues. The CDR3 DNA reads TGTGCCAGCAGTTTATTGCCTGCCCTAGCGGCTTACAATGAGCAGTTCTTC. Translated, it gives CASSLLPALAAYNEQFF.

CDR3 DNA sequence: TGTGCCAGCTCACCAACAAATCCCGTTTCGGCCTACGAGCAGTACTTC. Translating it yields CASSPTNPVSAYEQYF. This chain joins TRBV18 and TRBJ2-7; D is unclear. Germline V gene sequence: CDR1 KGHSH, CDR2 LQKENI. Trimming removed 2 bases from V and 2 bases from J, with 16 bases in between. The CDR3 extends over 16 amino acids. Full variable domain (missing parts from reference TRBV18 and TRBJ2-7): NAGVMQNPRHLVRRRGQEARLRCSPMKGHSHVYWYRQLPEEGLKFMVYLQKENIIDESGMPKERFSAEFPKEGPSILRIQQVVRGDSAAYFCASSPTNPVSAYEQYFGPGTRLTVT.

This clone was counted a single time. The rearrangement joins TRBV6-1 to TRBJ1-5; 8 nucleotides agree with TRBD1. The CDR3 runs to 12 residues. Trimming removed 8 bases from V and 3 bases from J; junction bases left unmatched: 0. Germline-derived CDR1 and CDR2 are MNHNS and SASEGT. CDR3 nucleotide sequence: TGTGCCAGCCAGGGGGCCAATCAGCCCCAGCATTTT. Encoded protein: CASQGANQPQHF.

CDR3 DNA: TGTGCCAGTTCCAGACAGGGTTCTGGGGCCAACGTCCTGACTTTC. This sequence encodes CASSRQGSGANVLTF. The chain has TRBV19 and TRBJ2-6; TRBD1 aligns across 7 bases. Germline values: CDR1 LNHDA, CDR2 SQIVND (reference sequence). The trim removed 8 bases at V and 1 base at J, leaving 5 bases unmatched. The CDR3 is made up of 15 amino acids.

This chain links TRBV7-9 with TRBJ1-2; D is unresolved. V was clipped by 2 bases and J by 5 bases, with 9 bases between them. There are 13 residues in the CDR3. Germline V gene sequence: CDR1 SEHNR, CDR2 FQNEAQ (reference sequence). This CDR3 is CASSLNQRYGYTF. The CDR3 nucleotides are TGTGCCAGCAGCTTAAACCAGAGATATGGCTACACCTTC.

The V call is TRBV11-2, the J call TRBJ2-5; 9 nucleotides match TRBD2. The CDR3 is 12 amino acids. From germline, CDR1 is SGHAT and CDR2 FQNNGV. Unmatched junction bases numbered 5, after V lost 1 base and J lost 14 bases. CDR3 bases: TGTGCCAGCAGCTTAGGAGCTAGCGGGGAATACTTC. Its protein product is CASSLGASGEYF. The entire variable domain, with the rest obtained from reference TRBV11-2 and TRBJ2-5, is as follows: EAGVAQSPRYKIIEKRQSVAFWCNPISGHATLYWYQQILGQGPKLLIQFQNNGVVDDSQLPKDRFSAERLKGVDSTLKIQPAKLEDSAVYLCASSLGASGEYFGPGTRLLVL.

V is TRBV30 and J is TRBJ2-2; the D gene is possibly TRBD2 (6 bases). Trimming pared 8 bases from V and 5 bases from J, leaving 12 bases between. Germline assignment: CDR1 GTSNPN and CDR2 SVGIG (reference sequence). CDR3 size: 12 residues. The CDR3 protein is CALGRETGELFF. The CDR3 DNA is TGTGCCCTGGGTCGGGAGACCGGGGAGCTGTTTTTT.

The chain has TRBV5-8 and TRBJ2-7; weak D call: TRBD2 (6 bases). CDR1 and CDR2 (germline): SGHTS, YDEGEE. Between the trimmed V and J ends, which lost 4 bases and 2 bases, there was a span of 13 bases. There are 14 residues in the CDR3. The CDR3 is CASSLPGLAYEQYF. The CDR3 DNA reads TGTGCCAGCAGCCTCCCGGGACTGGCCTACGAGCAGTACTTC.

This clone was counted a single time. The chain employs TRBV5-6 and TRBJ2-3; a weak D match, TRBD2 (6 bases). Germline lookup yields CDR1 SGHDT and CDR2 YYEEEE. V was shortened by 2 bases and J by 4 bases, with 11 bases between the two germline ends. The CDR3 is made up of 14 amino acids. The CDR3 region is CASSLPGVPDTQYF. The CDR3 coding sequence is TGTGCCAGCAGCTTACCGGGAGTTCCAGATACGCAGTATTTT.

V usage is TRBV11-3 and J usage is TRBJ2-7; D is perhaps TRBD2 (6 bases). Germline V lookup: CDR1 SGHNT, CDR2 YENEEA. V lost 5 bases, J lost 3 bases, and 14 bases lay in between. CDR3 length: 14 residues. CDR3 loop: CASSLGGLLYEQYF. In nucleotides, the CDR3 is TGTGCCAGCAGCCTCGGGGGACTTCTCTACGAGCAGTACTTC.

The chain couples TRBV5-6 to TRBJ1-2, with 8 bases identical to TRBD1. With V trimmed by 8 bases and J by 3 bases, 3 bases remained unmatched. The germline V gene encodes CDR1 SGHDT and CDR2 YYEEEE. The CDR3 extends over 12 amino acids. In DNA form, the CDR3 reads TGTGCCAGTACGGGACAGGACTATGGCTACACCTTC. Encoded protein: CASTGQDYGYTF.

The chain links TRBV6-5 to TRBJ1-1; TRBD1 is a possible D gene (6 bases). CDR3 length: 15 residues. With 2 bases removed from V and 0 bases from J, the gap between germline ends came to 10 bases. Germline lookup yields CDR1 MNHEY and CDR2 SVGAGI. The CDR3 nucleotides are TGTGCCAGCAGTTACAACCGGGACATGAACACTGAAGCTTTCTTT. It translates to CASSYNRDMNTEAFF.

The V and J genes are TRBV6-1 and TRBJ1-5; D may be TRBD1 (5 bases). Trimming shortened V by 4 bases and J by 2 bases, and 12 bases separated the two germline ends. Germline assignment: CDR1 MNHNS and CDR2 SASEGT. The CDR3 consists of 15 residues. The CDR3 region has the DNA TGTGCCAGCAGTGTAGCACTAGGGGGCAATCAGCCCCAGCATTTT. The encoded protein is CASSVALGGNQPQHF.

The CDR3 here is CASSLASDGQETQYF. In DNA form, the CDR3 reads TGTGCCAGCAGCTTAGCCTCAGACGGACAAGAGACCCAGTACTTC. This chain uses TRBV7-9 with TRBJ2-5, with D unclear. The CDR3 extends over 15 amino acids. Germline V CDR1 and CDR2: SEHNR, FQNEAQ (reference sequence). V dropped 0 bases and J dropped 2 bases, with 10 bases sitting between them.

V and J are TRBV4-2 and TRBJ2-1, with 9 bases fitting TRBD2. Germline lookup yields CDR1 LGHNA and CDR2 YNFKEQ. CDR3 length: 17 amino acids. After removal of 2 bases from V and 10 bases from J, the junction contained 15 bases not matched to a gene. The CDR3 here is CASSQTLDGGRAKEQFF. CDR3 nucleotide sequence: TGTGCCAGCAGCCAAACCCTCGATGGCGGGAGGGCTAAAGAGCAGTTCTTC.

V usage is TRBV5-1 and J usage is TRBJ1-2; D remains unclear. CDR1 and CDR2 (germline): SGHRS, YFSETQ. Trimming cost V 4 bases and J 2 bases, with 12 bases left between them. The CDR3 is made up of 14 amino acids. CDR3 in amino acids: CASSGSPANYGYTF. CDR3 DNA: TGCGCCAGCAGCGGGAGCCCCGCAAACTATGGCTACACCTTC.

The chain joins TRBV5-5 to TRBJ2-2, with D perhaps TRBD2 (7 bases). The CDR3 has 17 amino acids. The V gene's germline CDR1 is SGHKS and CDR2 YYEKEE (reference sequence). V was pared by 4 bases and J by 9 bases, with 25 bases between. The DNA for the CDR3 is TGTGCCAGCAGCCTGGCTCCGGGGAGCGGGACATTCAGGGAGCTGTTTTTT. Its protein is CASSLAPGSGTFRELFF.